The 7 T cell receptor beta chains in this list originate from one sample, sequenced in a study of T-cell reconstitution after alpha-beta-depleted transplantation in children. Using unique molecular identifiers, the investigators prepared the TCRbeta library. TCRdb re-called the PCR reads with MiXCR, one entry per CDR3 protein. The repertoire holds 3,000 to 3,500 distinct CDR3 sequences, 28% seen once, with 60% to 70% in the top ten. The source material was PBMCs, mostly from graft donor cells, sampled 60 days after TCRalphabeta/CD19-depleted stem cell transplant. Receptors were obtained from a male patient between 2 and 9 years old who had a stem cell transplant for acute myeloid leukemia, so the T cells may come from the graft donor.

This clonotype turned up a few times. The chain has TRBV5-1 and TRBJ2-5, with D tentatively TRBD1 (6 bases). Per germline, CDR1 SGHRS and CDR2 YFSETQ. The germline V and J ends were trimmed by 0 bases and 5 bases, with 11 bases remaining between them. This CDR3 contains 14 residues. DNA for the CDR3: TGCGCCAGCAGCTTGGATGCAGGGGAGGAGACCCAGTACTTC. Translation: CASSLDAGEETQYF.

Ten or more counts support this clonotype. The chain combines TRBV6-1 with TRBJ1-1, with TRBD1 as a possible D gene (5 bases). V was trimmed by 5 bases and J by 1 base, leaving 14 bases between them. Germline assignment: CDR1 MNHNS and CDR2 SASEGT. This CDR3 region has 15 residues. This CDR3 reads CASSQPDRGNTEAFF. As DNA, the CDR3 is TGTGCCAGCAGTCAGCCAGACAGAGGGAACACTGAAGCTTTCTTT.

This clonotype turned up a few times. V gene TRBV7-2 combines with J gene TRBJ1-5, with D unclear. The CDR3 is 13 amino acids. Germline V gives CDR1 SGHTA, CDR2 FQGNSA. V gave up 1 base and J gave up 5 bases, with 6 bases separating them. CDR3 in amino acids: CASSLERDQPQHF. CDR3 in DNA: TGTGCCAGCAGCTTAGAGAGGGATCAGCCCCAGCATTTT.

This clonotype was seen many times. This chain links TRBV7-9 with TRBJ1-1, with D possibly being TRBD1 (5 bases). The V gene's germline CDR1 is SEHNR and CDR2 FQNEAQ (reference sequence). V gave up 5 bases and J gave up 1 base, with 8 bases separating them. The CDR3 covers 13 residues. CDR3 sequence reads: CASSARGNTEAFF. In DNA form, the CDR3 reads TGTGCCAGCAGCGCAAGGGGGAACACTGAAGCTTTCTTT.

V and J are TRBV7-7 and TRBJ2-5; 8 positions agree with TRBD1. This CDR3 contains 14 residues. CDR1 and CDR2 (germline): SSHAT, FNYEAQ (reference sequence). V was pared by 4 bases and J by 1 base, with 2 bases of the junction left unmatched. CDR3 in DNA: TGTGCCAGCAGCTCCACAGGGGGCCAAGAGACCCAGTACTTC. Its translation: CASSSTGGQETQYF.

This clonotype was found a few times. This chain joins TRBV7-9 and TRBJ2-5; maybe TRBD2 (5 bases). Trimming stripped 5 bases from V and 7 bases from J, with 17 bases between. Germline V gene data show CDR1 as SEHNR and CDR2 as FQNEAQ (reference sequence). The length of the CDR3 is 14 residues. In nucleotides, the CDR3 is TGTGCCAGCAGCAGTAGGGCCCGGGGTTGGACCCAGTACTTC. Translating gives CASSSRARGWTQYF.

About this clonotype itself: A clone one base away is much larger, so this may be a read error. The chain links TRBV15 to TRBJ1-4, with 9 bases matching TRBD1. CDR3 length equals 17 residues. CDR1 is LNHNV and CDR2 is YYDKDF in the germline V gene (reference sequence). CDR3 coding DNA: TGTGCCTCCAGCGGATCCGGGACAGGGAGACCTGGAGAAAAACTGTTTTTT. Residues: CASSGSGTGRPGEKLFF.